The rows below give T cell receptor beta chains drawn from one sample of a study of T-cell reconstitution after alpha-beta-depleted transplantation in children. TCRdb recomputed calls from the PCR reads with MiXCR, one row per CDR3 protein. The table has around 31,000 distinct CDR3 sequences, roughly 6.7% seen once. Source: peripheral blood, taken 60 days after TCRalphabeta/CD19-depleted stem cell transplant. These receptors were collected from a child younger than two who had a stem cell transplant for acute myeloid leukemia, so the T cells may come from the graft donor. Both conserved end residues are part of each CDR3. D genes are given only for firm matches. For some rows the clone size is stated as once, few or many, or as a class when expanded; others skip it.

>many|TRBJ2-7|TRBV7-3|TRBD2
TGTGCCAGCAGCCCACGGACTAGCGGGAGGCATGAGCAGTACTTC
CASSPRTSGRHEQYF
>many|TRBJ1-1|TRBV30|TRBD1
TGTGCCTGGGATAACAGGGGTAGCACTGAAGCTTTCTTT
CAWDNRGSTEAFF
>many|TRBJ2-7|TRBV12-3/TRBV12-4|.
TGTGCCAGCAGCTCAGCAGGGGAATACTACGAGCAGTACTTC
CASSSAGEYYEQYF
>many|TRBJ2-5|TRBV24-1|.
TGTGCCACCAGTGCAATCAGGGGAAGAGGCCAAGAGACCCAGTACTTC
CATSAIRGRGQETQYF
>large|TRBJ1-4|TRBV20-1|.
TGCAGTGCTAGAGACTTGGACCCTTGGAATGAAAAACTGTTTTTT
CSARDLDPWNEKLFF
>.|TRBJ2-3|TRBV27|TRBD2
TGTGCCAGCAGTTTAAAAGCTAGCGGTCACACAGATACGCAGTATTTT
CASSLKASGHTDTQYF
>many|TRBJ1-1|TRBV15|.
TGTGCCACCAGCAGACTTCGCAGGGGCCGCACTGAAGCTTTCTTT
CATSRLRRGRTEAFF
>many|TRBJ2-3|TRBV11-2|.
TGTGCCAGCAGCCCCTATGGGGGGGGGGCAACAGATACGCAGTATTTT
CASSPYGGGATDTQYF
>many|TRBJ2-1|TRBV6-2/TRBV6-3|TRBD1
TGTGCCAGCACCTTTAGGCGCCCGGACAGGGGGCGCAATGAGCAGTTCTTC
CASTFRRPDRGRNEQFF
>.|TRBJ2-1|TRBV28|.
TGTGCCATCGGCCTTCACGGGACCTCTAGCAGCCCTTACAATGAGCAGTTCTTC
CAIGLHGTSSSPYNEQFF
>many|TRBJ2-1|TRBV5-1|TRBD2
TGCGCCAGCATCCCGAAGGGAGGGCCTAGAGATGAGCAGTTCTTC
CASIPKGGPRDEQFF
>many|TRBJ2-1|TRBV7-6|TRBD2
TGTGCCAGCAGATTATTTGGGACTAGGGGAAATGAGCAGTTCTTC
CASRLFGTRGNEQFF
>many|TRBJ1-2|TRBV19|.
TGTGCCAGTACCTCGGGAAGCCTGAGGTCCTATGGCTACACCTTC
CASTSGSLRSYGYTF
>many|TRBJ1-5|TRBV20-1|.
TGCAGTGCTAGACCCCCAACAGTGGGTGTGGGCAATCAGCCCCAGCATTTT
CSARPPTVGVGNQPQHF
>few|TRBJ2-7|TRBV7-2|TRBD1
TGTGCCAGCAGCTCCCCGGGACAGGGGCGCTACGAGCAGTACTTC
CASSSPGQGRYEQYF
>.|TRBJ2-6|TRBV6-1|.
TGTGCCAGCGGCGGCCTGGGGGCCAACGTCCTGACTTTC
CASGGLGANVLTF
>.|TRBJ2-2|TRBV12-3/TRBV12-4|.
TGTACCAGCTGCCTGGGTTCGGGGCAGCCACTCACCGGGGAGCTGTTTTTT
CTSCLGSGQPLTGELFF
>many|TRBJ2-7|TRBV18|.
TGTGCCAGCTCACCTCTCTCGCAGGGACTCATGGAGCAGTACTTC
CASSPLSQGLMEQYF
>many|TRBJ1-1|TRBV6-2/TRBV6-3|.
TGTGCCAGCAGACCGCTTACACGAGGGGCGGGGAACACTGAAGCTTTCTTT
CASRPLTRGAGNTEAFF
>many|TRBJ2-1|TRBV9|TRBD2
TGTGCCAGCAGCGTTAATCCCCAGCGGGGTAACAATGAGCAGTTCTTC
CASSVNPQRGNNEQFF
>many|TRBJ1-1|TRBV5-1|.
TGCGCCAGCAGCTGGGGGGCGCCGAACACTGAAGCTTTCTTT
CASSWGAPNTEAFF
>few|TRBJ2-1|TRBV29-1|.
TGCAGCGCTTACGACATCTACAATGAGCAGTTCTTC
CSAYDIYNEQFF
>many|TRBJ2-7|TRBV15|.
TGTGCCACCAGCAGACAGTCCTGGGGCTACGAGCAGTACTTC
CATSRQSWGYEQYF
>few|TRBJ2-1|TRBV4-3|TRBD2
TGCGCCAGCAGCCAAGCTGAACTAGCGGGAGGTCGCGATGAGCAGTTCTTC
CASSQAELAGGRDEQFF
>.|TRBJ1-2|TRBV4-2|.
TGTGCCAGCAGCCACCCAGCTACAACCTCCCAGAACGGCTATGGCTACACCTTC
CASSHPATTSQNGYGYTF
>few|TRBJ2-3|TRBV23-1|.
TGCGCCAGCAACTCGGACACCCCTAGCACAGATACGCAGTATTTT
CASNSDTPSTDTQYF